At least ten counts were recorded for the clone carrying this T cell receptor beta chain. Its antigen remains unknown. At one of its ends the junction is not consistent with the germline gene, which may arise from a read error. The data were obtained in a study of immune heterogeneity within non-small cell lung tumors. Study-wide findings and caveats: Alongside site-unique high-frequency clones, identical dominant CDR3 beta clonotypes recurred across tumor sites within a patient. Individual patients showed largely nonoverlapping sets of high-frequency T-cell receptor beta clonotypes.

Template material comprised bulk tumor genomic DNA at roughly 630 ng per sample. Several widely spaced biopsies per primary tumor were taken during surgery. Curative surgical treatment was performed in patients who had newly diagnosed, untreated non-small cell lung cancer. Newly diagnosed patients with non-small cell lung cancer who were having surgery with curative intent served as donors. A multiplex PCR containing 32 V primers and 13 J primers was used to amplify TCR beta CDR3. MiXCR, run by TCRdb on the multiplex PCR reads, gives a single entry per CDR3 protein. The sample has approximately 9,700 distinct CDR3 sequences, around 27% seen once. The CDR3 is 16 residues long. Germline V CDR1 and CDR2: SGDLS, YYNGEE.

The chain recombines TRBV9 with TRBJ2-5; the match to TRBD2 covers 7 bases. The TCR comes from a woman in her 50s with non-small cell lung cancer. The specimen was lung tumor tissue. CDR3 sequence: CASSVGGAGVEDTQYF. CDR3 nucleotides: TGTGCCAGCAGCGTAGGGGGCGCGGGAGTTGAAGACACCCAGTACTTC.